The 22 T cell receptor beta chains in this list originate from one sample, sequenced in a study of blood T cell repertoires in COVID-19. The table came from immunoSEQ multiplex PCR; TCRdb's copy has only in-frame clones and leaves some out. The sample consists of about 240,000 clones, over 80% of them appearing once. Sequencing input: peripheral blood. These receptors were taken from a woman aged 60-75 years with active or convalescent COVID-19.

The rearrangement links TRBV6-5 to TRBJ1-1, with D hard to call. CDR1 and CDR2 (germline): MNHEY, SVGAGI. The CDR3 is 14 amino acids. V dropped 2 bases and J dropped 2 bases, with 9 bases sitting between them. In DNA form, the CDR3 reads TGTGCCAGCAGTTACGCCGGGATAAACACTGAAGCTTTCTTT. The encoded protein is CASSYAGINTEAFF.

The V call is TRBV5-4, the J call TRBJ2-5; D is uncertain. CDR3 size: 14 residues. In germline, CDR1 is SGHNT, CDR2 YYREEE (reference sequence). V was trimmed by 3 bases and J by 2 bases, leaving 11 bases between them. The CDR3 is CASSSAAVQETQYF. The DNA for the CDR3 is TGTGCCAGCAGCTCCGCCGCAGTTCAAGAGACCCAGTACTTC.

The DNA of the CDR3 is TGCGCCAGCAGCTTGCTCTCTTTGGAGACCCAGTACTTC. Translated: CASSLLSLETQYF. This chain links TRBV5-1 with TRBJ2-5; the D is unclear. CDR1 is SGHRS and CDR2 is YFSETQ in the germline V gene. V was pared by 1 base and J by 5 bases, with 9 bases between. The CDR3 length is 13 residues.

The chain recombines TRBV4-1 with TRBJ1-5; 7 nucleotides align to TRBD1. J gave up 8 bases and V 0 bases, and 10 bases lay outside the gene matches. The germline V gene has CDR1 MGHRA and CDR2 YSYEKL. The CDR3 runs to 16 residues. CDR3 loop: CASSQEVAGGAEPQHF. The CDR3 DNA follows: TGCGCCAGCAGCCAAGAGGTGGCAGGGGGAGCGGAGCCCCAGCATTTT.

In its sample, this clone was seen once. The chain joins TRBV5-1 to TRBJ1-4; 7 positions match TRBD1. The CDR3 covers 15 residues. The germline V gene has CDR1 SGHRS and CDR2 YFSETQ. Trimming removed 0 bases from V and 8 bases from J; junction bases left unmatched: 7. The CDR3 loop reads CASSLGDRAAEKLFF. The CDR3 DNA reads as TGCGCCAGCAGCTTGGGTGACAGGGCGGCGGAAAAACTGTTTTTT.

The gene calls are TRBV28 and TRBJ2-1; TRBD1 might be the D (6 bases). V was trimmed by 3 bases and J by 8 bases, leaving 23 bases between them. The CDR3 extends over 17 amino acids. From germline, CDR1 is MDHEN and CDR2 SYDVKM. This chain's CDR3 is CASSLVHRDKFGDEQFF. In nucleotides, the CDR3 is TGTGCCAGCAGTTTGGTCCACAGGGACAAGTTTGGAGATGAGCAGTTCTTC.

The chain joins TRBV2 to TRBJ2-1; TRBD2 matches 10 bases. CDR3 length equals 16 residues. Germline assignment: CDR1 SNHLY and CDR2 FYNNEI. V lost 3 bases, J lost 14 bases, and 16 bases stayed unmatched. Here the CDR3 reads CASSDRGSGREDTEFF. CDR3 bases: TGTGCCAGCAGTGACCGGGGAAGCGGGAGGGAAGATACGGAGTTCTTC.

V and J are TRBV2 and TRBJ2-7; 7 positions match TRBD1. With V trimmed by 2 bases and J by 0 bases, 10 bases remained unmatched. This CDR3 comprises 17 residues. From germline, CDR1 is SNHLY and CDR2 FYNNEI. The CDR3 nucleotides read TGTGCCAGCAGTGAAATTTCTTGGGGACAGAGCTCCTACGAGCAGTACTTC. Its protein product is CASSEISWGQSSYEQYF.

V is TRBV28 and J is TRBJ2-3; 9 bases match TRBD1. This CDR3 spans 16 amino acids. The germline V gene encodes CDR1 MDHEN and CDR2 SYDVKM. V shed 5 bases and J 4 bases; nucleotides not matched to a gene: 10. In DNA, the CDR3 is TGTGCCAGCAGTAAACACCGGGACAGGGAAGCAGATACGCAGTATTTT. Translating it yields CASSKHRDREADTQYF.

This clone occurred once. The V and J genes are TRBV11-3 and TRBJ2-7; tentative D call: TRBD1 (6 bases). Per germline, CDR1 SGHNT and CDR2 YENEEA. The CDR3 loop spans 15 amino acids. The V and J ends lost 5 bases and 0 bases respectively, with 14 bases between them. The CDR3 protein is CASSLRGESSYEQYF. DNA for the CDR3: TGTGCCAGCAGCCTCAGGGGCGAGTCCTCCTACGAGCAGTACTTC.

This clone appeared a single time. V gene TRBV11-2 combines with J gene TRBJ1-6; D is unresolved. Trimming removed 1 base from V and 6 bases from J, with 10 bases in between. The CDR3 contains 15 residues. The germline gives CDR1 SGHAT, CDR2 FQNNGV. Here the CDR3 reads CASSLAAGSNSPLHF. CDR3 bases: TGTGCCAGCAGCTTAGCGGCAGGTTCTAATTCACCCCTCCACTTT. The complete variable domain, with remaining parts taken from reference TRBV11-2 and TRBJ1-6, reads EAGVAQSPRYKIIEKRQSVAFWCNPISGHATLYWYQQILGQGPKLLIQFQNNGVVDDSQLPKDRFSAERLKGVDSTLKIQPAKLEDSAVYLCASSLAAGSNSPLHFGNGTRLTVT.

The rearrangement links TRBV18 to TRBJ2-2; the D gene is possibly TRBD2 (6 bases). CDR3 length equals 15 residues. The germline V gene encodes CDR1 KGHSH and CDR2 LQKENI. Trimming removed 5 bases at V and 2 bases at J, with 12 bases between. The CDR3 sequence: CASSSLGTNTGELFF. The CDR3 DNA reads as TGTGCCAGCTCATCCCTCGGGACTAACACCGGGGAGCTGTTTTTT. The complete variable domain, with remaining parts taken from reference TRBV18 and TRBJ2-2, reads NAGVMQNPRHLVRRRGQEARLRCSPMKGHSHVYWYRQLPEEGLKFMVYLQKENIIDESGMPKERFSAEFPKEGPSILRIQQVVRGDSAAYFCASSSLGTNTGELFFGEGSRLTVL.

The chain carries TRBV18 and TRBJ2-5; D is perhaps TRBD2 (6 bases). Germline CDR1 KGHSH, CDR2 LQKENI. Trimming shortened V by 2 bases and J by 1 base, and 11 bases separated the two germline ends. This CDR3 region has 15 residues. This CDR3 reads CASSPMAGPQETQYF. The CDR3 DNA is TGTGCCAGCTCACCAATGGCGGGACCCCAAGAGACCCAGTACTTC.

The chain uses TRBV7-9 and TRBJ2-1, with D possibly TRBD1 on 6 matching bases. Trimming stripped 6 bases from V and 1 base from J, with 10 bases between. Germline values: CDR1 SEHNR, CDR2 FQNEAQ (reference sequence). This CDR3 spans 14 amino acids. The CDR3 DNA follows: TGTGCCAGCAGACCAACAGGGTCCTACAATGAGCAGTTCTTC. Encoded protein: CASRPTGSYNEQFF. The full variable domain, rest sourced from reference TRBV7-9 and TRBJ2-1, is DTGVSQNPRHKITKRGQNVTFRCDPISEHNRLYWYRQTLGQGPEFLTYFQNEAQLEKSRLLSDRFSAERPKGSFSTLEIQRTEQGDSAMYLCASRPTGSYNEQFFGPGTRLTVL.

The chain joins TRBV10-3 to TRBJ2-5; 8 nucleotides match TRBD1. Germline CDR1 is ENHRY and CDR2 is SYGVKD. The trim removed 4 bases at V and 2 bases at J, leaving 3 bases unmatched. The CDR3 is 14 residues long. The CDR3 region has the DNA TGTGCCATCAGTGTGGACAGGGCTCAAGAGACCCAGTACTTC. Its protein is CAISVDRAQETQYF.

CDR3 DNA sequence: TGTGCCGGACAGGGAAACACCGGGGAGCTGTTTTTT. This encodes CAGQGNTGELFF. The chain joins TRBV19 to TRBJ2-2; TRBD1 matches 8 bases. The germline CDR1 and CDR2 sequences are LNHDA and SQIVND (reference sequence). The CDR3 covers 12 residues. Trimming took 11 bases from V and 2 from J; bases not matched to a gene: 1.

The chain couples TRBV19 to TRBJ2-7; 7 bases fit TRBD1. Trimming removed 3 bases from V and 2 bases from J; junction bases left unmatched: 4. The CDR3 length is 14 residues. Germline assignment: CDR1 LNHDA and CDR2 SQIVND (reference sequence). The DNA for the CDR3 is TGTGCCAGTAGTATCGACAGGGCCACCTACGAGCAGTACTTC. This gives the protein CASSIDRATYEQYF.

The rearrangement links TRBV7-2 to TRBJ2-5; 8 nucleotides line up with TRBD2. The CDR3 covers 17 residues. The J segment lost 5 bases and the V segment lost 2 bases, leaving 13 bases of the junction unmatched. Looked up from germline, CDR1 is SGHTA and CDR2 is FQGNSA. Here the CDR3 reads CASSLYPAGVVEETQYF. The CDR3 region has the DNA TGTGCCAGCAGCTTATATCCAGCGGGAGTAGTTGAGGAGACCCAGTACTTC.

The V gene is TRBV5-1, the J gene TRBJ2-4, with TRBD1 matching 9 bases. Germline CDR1 is SGHRS and CDR2 is YFSETQ. CDR3 length: 16 amino acids. Trimming took 4 bases from V and 6 from J; bases not matched to a gene: 11. CDR3 coding DNA: TGCGCCAGCAGCACCCCCGGGACAGGGAATGTAAACATTCAGTACTTC. This translates into CASSTPGTGNVNIQYF.

This sequence joins TRBV19 and TRBJ1-5; 11 nucleotides agree with TRBD1. This CDR3 has 16 residues. Germline V gene sequence: CDR1 LNHDA, CDR2 SQIVND (reference sequence). V trimming: 3 bases; J trimming: 2 bases; junction bases outside the gene matches: 3. This CDR3 reads CASSIRTGGGNQPQHF. The CDR3 DNA follows: TGTGCCAGTAGTATCCGGACAGGGGGCGGCAATCAGCCCCAGCATTTT.

The chain uses TRBV21-1 and TRBJ2-7; TRBD1, the table's D call, was not compared with the DNA. TRBV21-1 counts as a pseudogene. The CDR3 consists of 15 residues. The CDR3 here is CASSQTSGTSYEQYV. In nucleotides, the CDR3 is TGTGCCAGCAGCCAAACCTCCGGGACATCCTACGAGCAGTACGTC.

J is TRBJ1-5 and V is TRBV6-5; no reliable D call. CDR1 and CDR2 from the germline V gene are MNHEY and SVGAGI. Trimming left V 7 bases short and J 0 bases short, with 10 bases between. CDR3 length: 14 residues. Written as DNA, the CDR3 is TGTGCCAGCAATCAGGTCAATAGCAATCAGCCCCAGCATTTT. Amino acid sequence: CASNQVNSNQPQHF.